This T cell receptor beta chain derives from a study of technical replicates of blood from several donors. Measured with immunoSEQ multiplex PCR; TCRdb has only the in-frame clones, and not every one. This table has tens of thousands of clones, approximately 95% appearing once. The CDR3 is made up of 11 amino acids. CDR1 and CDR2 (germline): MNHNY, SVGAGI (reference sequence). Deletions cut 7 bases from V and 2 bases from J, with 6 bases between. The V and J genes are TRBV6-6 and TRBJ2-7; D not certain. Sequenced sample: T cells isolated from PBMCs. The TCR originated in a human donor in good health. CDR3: CASTNTYEQYF. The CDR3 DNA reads TGTGCCAGCACCAACACCTACGAGCAGTACTTC.